The 17 T cell receptor beta chains given below trace back to one sample, sequenced in a study of technical replicates of blood from a few donors. Using immunoSEQ multiplex PCR, the repertoire was profiled, and TCRdb retains in-frame clones only, with some absent. This sample carries 65,000 to 95,000 clones, around 93% of them seen once, and the ten largest clones take approximately 0.27%. The sample comprised T cells isolated from PBMCs. These receptors came from a human donor in good health.

The rearrangement uses TRBV27 and TRBJ1-5; unclear D gene. The CDR3 length is 15 residues. V lost 2 bases and J lost 4, with 12 bases in between. Per germline, CDR1 MNHEY and CDR2 SMNVEV (reference sequence). The CDR3 reads CASSLNFRRNQPQHF. The DNA of the CDR3 is TGTGCCAGCAGTTTAAACTTCAGGAGGAATCAGCCCCAGCATTTT.

Points on this clone: A read error may account for a junction end that differs from germline. This chain uses TRBV7-7 with TRBJ2-1, with D perhaps TRBD1 (5 bases). In germline, CDR1 is SSHAT, CDR2 FNYEAQ (reference sequence). The CDR3 spans 15 residues. The CDR3 sequence is CASSLGQAAYNEQFF. CDR3 bases: TGTGCTAGCAGCTTAGGACAAGCAGCCTACAATGAGCAGTTCTTC. Drawing the rest from reference TRBV7-7 and TRBJ2-1, the complete variable domain is GAGVSQSPRYKVTKRGQDVTLRCDPISSHATLYWYQQALGQGPEFLTYFNYEAQPDKSGLPSDRFSAERPEGSISTLTIQRTEQRDSAMYRCASSLGQAAYNEQFFGPGTRLTVL.

The V and J genes are TRBV15 and TRBJ2-7, with 9 nucleotides matching TRBD1. J was trimmed by 4 bases and V by 4 bases; bases with no gene match: 8. CDR1 LNHNV and CDR2 YYDKDF come from the germline V gene (reference sequence). The CDR3 runs to 15 residues. The chain's CDR3 is CATSIQDRGYYEQYF. CDR3 in DNA: TGTGCCACCAGCATCCAGGACAGGGGTTATTACGAGCAGTACTTC.

The chain recombines TRBV19 with TRBJ1-1, with 8 bases matching TRBD1. With 3 bases clipped from V and 0 bases from J, the junction kept 3 bases outside the gene matches. Germline V gene data show CDR1 as LNHDA and CDR2 as SQIVND (reference sequence). The CDR3 contains 15 residues. CDR3 sequence reads: CASSITTGVNTEAFF. For the CDR3, the DNA is TGTGCCAGTAGTATCACGACAGGGGTGAACACTGAAGCTTTCTTT.

This chain connects TRBV30 to TRBJ1-2, with 8 bases fitting TRBD1. J lost 5 bases, V lost 0 bases, and 5 bases had no gene match. CDR3 length: 14 amino acids. Germline V gene data show CDR1 as GTSNPN and CDR2 as SVGIG (reference sequence). The CDR3 sequence is CAWSVGTGAYGYTF. The CDR3 DNA reads TGTGCCTGGAGTGTAGGGACAGGAGCATATGGCTACACCTTC.

The chain has TRBV5-1 and TRBJ2-1; the match to TRBD2 covers 11 bases. The CDR3 sequence is 17 residues long. Germline-derived CDR1 and CDR2 are SGHRS and YFSETQ. The J segment lost 6 bases and the V segment lost 3 bases, leaving 11 bases of the junction unmatched. The CDR3 DNA reads as TGCGCCAGCAGCTGGGGCCCCTTAGCGGGGGGGGGCAATGAGCAGTTCTTC. As protein: CASSWGPLAGGGNEQFF.

V is TRBV5-4 and J is TRBJ2-1, with 11 bases aligning to TRBD2. The V and J ends lost 0 bases and 5 bases, in that order; junction bases with no gene match: 7. CDR3 length equals 17 residues. In germline, CDR1 is SGHNT, CDR2 YYREEE (reference sequence). Here the CDR3 DNA reads TGTGCCAGCAGCTTGGCACTAGCGGGAGTGTCAGACAATGAGCAGTTCTTC. Its protein product is CASSLALAGVSDNEQFF.

This clone was recorded once. The chain links TRBV5-4 to TRBJ2-1; TRBD2 is a possible D gene (5 bases). Trimming left V 1 base short and J 6 bases short, with 20 bases between. This CDR3 region has 17 residues. CDR1 and CDR2 from the germline V gene are SGHNT and YYREEE (reference sequence). The CDR3 bases are TGTGCCAGCAGCTTGAAGGGTTATGACTACCCACTCAATGAGCAGTTCTTC. Residues: CASSLKGYDYPLNEQFF.

The gene calls are TRBV7-2 and TRBJ2-3; TRBD2 agrees at 10 bases. Germline V gene sequence: CDR1 SGHTA, CDR2 FQGNSA. Unmatched junction bases numbered 8, after V lost 6 bases and J lost 2 bases. The CDR3 spans 16 residues. CDR3 bases: TGTGCCAGCAGTCCCCTAGCGGGAGCCCCCACAGATACGCAGTATTTT. Its protein is CASSPLAGAPTDTQYF.

This chain links TRBV5-5 with TRBJ2-2, with D tentatively TRBD2 (5 bases). Germline lookup yields CDR1 SGHKS and CDR2 YYEKEE (reference sequence). CDR3 size: 15 residues. V gave up 5 bases and J gave up 6 bases, with 17 bases separating them. CDR3 coding DNA: TGTGCCAGCAGACACAGCTCGGACTTTCCCGGGGAGCTGTTTTTT. As protein: CASRHSSDFPGELFF.

Concerning this clone: At one boundary the junction diverges from the germline segment, which might be a read error. This chain connects TRBV5-1 to TRBJ2-1, with D uncertain. The CDR3 is 13 residues long. Looked up from germline, CDR1 is SGHRS and CDR2 is YFSETQ. The CDR3 nucleotides read TGCGCCAGCAGCTTGGCTTCCTTCAATGAGCAGTTCTTC. Translating it yields CASSLASFNEQFF.

CDR3 bases: TGTGCCAGCAGCTCGACAGGGGGGTTCAATCAGCCCCAGCATTTT. It translates to CASSSTGGFNQPQHF. This rearrangement joins TRBV11-2 to TRBJ1-5; 9 bases align to TRBD1. CDR1 and CDR2 from the germline V gene are SGHAT and FQNNGV. J gave up 3 bases and V 4 bases, and 4 bases lay outside the gene matches. CDR3 size: 15 residues.

The DNA for the CDR3 is TGTGCCAGCAGTCGCGACAGGAATAGCAATCAGCCCCAGCATTTT. Translation gives CASSRDRNSNQPQHF. The V gene is TRBV4-2, the J gene TRBJ1-5, with TRBD1 as a possible D gene (6 bases). The CDR3 is 15 residues long. Per the germline V gene, CDR1 is LGHNA and CDR2 is YNFKEQ. V was clipped by 6 bases and J by 0 bases, with 12 bases between them.

This rearrangement joins TRBV2 to TRBJ2-7; D perhaps matches TRBD2 (6 bases). This CDR3 is 14 amino acids long. CDR1 SNHLY and CDR2 FYNNEI come from the germline V gene. Between the trimmed V and J ends, which lost 7 bases and 7 bases, there was a span of 20 bases. In DNA, the CDR3 is TGTGCCAGCAAGGAGGGCACACCGAGAGTAGAGCAGTACTTC. Protein: CASKEGTPRVEQYF.

The chain carries TRBV2 and TRBJ2-3; unclear D gene. The ends were cut back, 9 bases at V and 0 bases at J, with 13 bases in the middle. The CDR3 is 14 residues long. CDR1 is SNHLY and CDR2 is FYNNEI in the germline V gene. The CDR3 DNA reads TGTGCCAGGGCCTCATGGTCTAGCACAGATACGCAGTATTTT. Protein product: CARASWSSTDTQYF.

This clone has just one count. This rearrangement joins TRBV28 to TRBJ2-1; weak D call: TRBD2 (7 bases). V lost 6 bases, J lost 7 bases, and 16 bases lay in between. The germline CDR1 and CDR2 sequences are MDHEN and SYDVKM. CDR3 length equals 14 residues. This chain's CDR3 is CASRLRGGGNEQFF. The CDR3 DNA reads as TGTGCCAGCAGACTCCGAGGGGGGGGAAATGAGCAGTTCTTC.

This chain connects TRBV11-2 to TRBJ1-1; D call uncertain. The CDR3 is 15 amino acids. Germline V CDR1 and CDR2: SGHAT, FQNNGV. V lost 2 bases and J lost 1, with 11 bases in between. CDR3 loop: CASSLIQETNTEAFF. The CDR3 DNA reads as TGTGCCAGCAGCTTAATTCAGGAAACGAACACTGAAGCTTTCTTT.